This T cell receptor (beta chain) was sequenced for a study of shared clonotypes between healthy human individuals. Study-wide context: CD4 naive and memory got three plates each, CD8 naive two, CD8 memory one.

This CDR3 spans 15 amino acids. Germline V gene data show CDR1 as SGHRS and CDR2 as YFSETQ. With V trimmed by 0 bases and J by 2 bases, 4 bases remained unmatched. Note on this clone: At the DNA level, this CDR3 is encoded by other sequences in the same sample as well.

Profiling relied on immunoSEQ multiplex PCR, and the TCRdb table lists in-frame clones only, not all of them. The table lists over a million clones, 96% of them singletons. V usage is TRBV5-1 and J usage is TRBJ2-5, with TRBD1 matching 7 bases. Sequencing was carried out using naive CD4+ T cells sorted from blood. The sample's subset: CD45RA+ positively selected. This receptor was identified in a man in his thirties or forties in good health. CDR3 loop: CASSLDRGPQETQYF. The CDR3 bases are TGCGCCAGCAGCTTGGACAGGGGACCGCAAGAGACCCAGTACTTC.